This T cell receptor beta chain was sequenced during a study of shared clonotypes between healthy human individuals. Overall study context: A few men and two women, aged 18 to 49, were donors. Study-level results: Relative to their counterparts shared across all four donors, non-shared clonotypes exhibited diminished generation probabilities.

Notes on this clone: The antigen remains undetermined.

Data came from immunoSEQ multiplex PCR; TCRdb stores just in-frame clones and leaves some out. The repertoire consists of about 2.1 million clones, with about 94% occurring once and the leading ten covering about 1.7%. This CDR3 is 14 amino acids long. The ends were cut back, 2 bases at V and 4 bases at J, with 9 bases in the middle. Germline CDR1 is MNHNY and CDR2 is SVGAGI (reference sequence). CD45RO-negative, CCR7-positively selected cells formed the naive CD8 fraction, excluding terminally differentiated effector memory CD45RA+ cells. Material for sequencing was naive CD8+ T cells from PBMCs. The sequence came from a man between 18 and 29 years old in good health. Some clones in this sample may be carry-over from other donors' samples. The J gene is TRBJ2-1, the V gene TRBV6-6; D call uncertain. This chain's CDR3 is CASSYPTGYNEQFF. In DNA form, the CDR3 reads TGTGCCAGCAGTTACCCGACCGGATACAATGAGCAGTTCTTC.